The clone carrying this T cell receptor (beta chain) was recorded a few times. Its antigen is not known. The source of the sample is a study of T cell repertoires in cytomegalovirus infection. As for the study in general: Public TCR beta signatures were indicative of both CMV infection and a matching HLA type. Broader study findings: In two of eight donors, the top clonotype was HLA-C-restricted CMV-specific. Cumulative frequency of public TCR beta families picked out carriers of CMV plus the relevant HLA.

TCRdb reanalysed the reads using MiXCR and keeps one entry per CDR3 protein. The sample lists roughly 180,000 distinct CDR3 sequences, 20% to 25% seen once, with roughly 25% in the top ten. The source of this sequence is a human donor in good health (CMV status not recorded). Some clones in this sample may be carry-over from other donors' samples. Sequencing used CD8+ T cells from cultured PBMCs, obtained from culture after CMV antigen stimulation.

The CDR3 protein is CASSPSGIDPIHEQYF. The CDR3 DNA reads TGTGCCAGCAGCCCGTCCGGAATAGATCCCATCCACGAGCAGTACTTC. The chain uses TRBV12-3 or TRBV12-4 and TRBJ2-7; the D is unclear. The CDR3 loop spans 16 amino acids. V was cut by 6 bases and J by 5 bases, with 23 bases left in between.